The 5 T cell receptor beta chains given below trace back to one sample, sequenced in a study of T cells in localized non-small cell lung cancer. Using immunoSEQ multiplex PCR, the repertoire was profiled, and TCRdb retains in-frame clones only, with some absent. Of some 33,000 clones listed, about 82% are singletons. Sequenced here: peripheral blood, sampled before any cancer treatment. The receptors stem from a male donor older than 55 with stage III squamous cell lung carcinoma.

V and J are TRBV11-2 and TRBJ2-7, with D perhaps being TRBD1 or TRBD2 (5 bases each). The CDR3 totals 15 residues. Trimming cost V 1 base and J 0 bases, with 10 bases left between them. CDR1 and CDR2 from the germline V gene are SGHAT and FQNNGV. CDR3 loop: CASSLARDPSYEQYF. CDR3 coding DNA: TGTGCCAGCAGCTTAGCTCGGGACCCCTCCTACGAGCAGTACTTC.

The chain recombines TRBV15 with TRBJ2-7; 12 bases align to TRBD2. Losses at the gene ends were 0 bases for V and 3 bases for J; bases not matched to a gene: 6. The CDR3 sequence is 17 residues long. Germline V gene sequence: CDR1 LNHNV, CDR2 YYDKDF (reference sequence). The CDR3 here is CATSREKRLAGVYEQYF. For the CDR3, the DNA is TGTGCCACCAGCAGAGAGAAGAGACTAGCGGGAGTCTACGAGCAGTACTTC.

V is TRBV20-1 and J is TRBJ1-1; unclear D gene. The CDR3 has 10 amino acids. Germline V gene lookup returns CDR1 DFQATT and CDR2 SNEGSKA (reference sequence). V gave up 3 bases and J gave up 5 bases, with 4 bases separating them. The CDR3 nucleotides are TGCAGTGCTAGGAAGACTGAAGCTTTCTTT. This gives the protein CSARKTEAFF.

CDR3 region: CASSSEGGAGETQYF. Here the CDR3 DNA reads TGTGCCAGCAGCTCCGAGGGAGGGGCGGGGGAGACCCAGTACTTC. The V call is TRBV5-5, the J call TRBJ2-5, with 7 bases that match TRBD2. The CDR3 extends over 15 amino acids. Germline CDR1 reads SGHKS; CDR2 reads YYEKEE (reference sequence). J was trimmed by 5 bases and V by 3 bases; bases with no gene match: 10.

The chain joins TRBV5-6 to TRBJ2-3; D possibly matches TRBD1 or TRBD2 (6 bases each). Germline V gene lookup returns CDR1 SGHDT and CDR2 YYEEEE. The V end lost 4 bases, the J end lost 1 base, and 19 bases lay between the germline ends. CDR3 length: 17 amino acids. The CDR3 nucleotides read TGTGCCAGCAGCCAGTTGGTCGGGGGCCTCCGCACAGATACGCAGTATTTT. Translated: CASSQLVGGLRTDTQYF.